In its sample, the clone carrying this T cell receptor beta chain was seen a few times. From germline, CDR1 is LNHDA and CDR2 SQIVND (reference sequence). Between the trimmed V and J ends, which lost 7 bases and 6 bases, there was a span of 10 bases. The CDR3 is 11 amino acids. This sample was taken from a study of PD-L1 blockade in urothelial cancer. As to time point: pretreatment peripheral blood. All patients handed over anywhere from 1 to 8 samples, pretreatment and on-treatment. The method was immunoSEQ multiplex PCR; TCRdb's version includes in-frame clones alone and lacks a portion of them. This table has some 43,000 clones, approximately 80% appearing once.

The receptor comes from a man in his sixties with urothelial cancer. This material consisted of PBMCs, taken around atezolizumab (anti-PD-L1) treatment. V gene TRBV19 combines with J gene TRBJ2-7; D possibly corresponds to TRBD2 (5 bases). The CDR3 region has the DNA TGTGCCAGTACAGACCGGGGCGAGCAGTACTTC. Translated: CASTDRGEQYF.